The clone carrying this T cell receptor (beta chain) was observed a handful of times. This entry comes from a study of blood T cells in healthy people across ages. Russia was home to the donors, healthy Caucasian individuals aged roughly 6 to 100. The authors extracted at least 6 micrograms of total RNA per sample. V gave up 5 bases and J gave up 3 bases, with 9 bases separating them. The CDR3 contains 13 residues. Together with a sample-barcoded 5' primer, a J-beta primer mix was included in a second PCR lasting roughly 6 to 12 cycles. A template-switch adaptor with 12 random nucleotides tagged each cDNA molecule. TCRdb itself ran the 5' RACE reads through MiXCR, one entry per CDR3 protein. This sample has just over 800,000 distinct CDR3 sequences; around 68% occur once, and the top ten carry roughly 25%.

Sequenced: blood. The chain couples TRBV12-3 or TRBV12-4 to TRBJ2-3; no firm D call. The receptor's source is a young man in good health. DNA of the CDR3: TGTGCCAGCAGTAGCCTGGGAACAGATACGCAGTATTTT. It yields the protein CASSSLGTDTQYF.